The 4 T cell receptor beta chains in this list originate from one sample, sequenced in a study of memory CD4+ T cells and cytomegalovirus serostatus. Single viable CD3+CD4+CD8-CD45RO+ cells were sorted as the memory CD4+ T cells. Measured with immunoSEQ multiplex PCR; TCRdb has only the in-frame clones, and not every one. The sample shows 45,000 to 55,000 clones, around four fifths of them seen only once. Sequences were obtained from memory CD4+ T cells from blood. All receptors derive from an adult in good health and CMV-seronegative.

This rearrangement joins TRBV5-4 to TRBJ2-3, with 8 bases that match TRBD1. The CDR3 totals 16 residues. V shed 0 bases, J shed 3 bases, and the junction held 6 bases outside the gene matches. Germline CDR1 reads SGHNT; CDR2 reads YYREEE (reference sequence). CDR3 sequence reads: CASSLVAGGFTDTQYF. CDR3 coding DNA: TGTGCCAGCAGCTTGGTGGCAGGGGGCTTTACAGATACGCAGTATTTT.

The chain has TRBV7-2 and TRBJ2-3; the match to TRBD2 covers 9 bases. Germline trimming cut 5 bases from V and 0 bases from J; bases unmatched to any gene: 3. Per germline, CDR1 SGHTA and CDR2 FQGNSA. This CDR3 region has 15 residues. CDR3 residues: CASSTGLASTDTQYF. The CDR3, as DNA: TGTGCCAGCAGCACCGGACTAGCGAGCACAGATACGCAGTATTTT.

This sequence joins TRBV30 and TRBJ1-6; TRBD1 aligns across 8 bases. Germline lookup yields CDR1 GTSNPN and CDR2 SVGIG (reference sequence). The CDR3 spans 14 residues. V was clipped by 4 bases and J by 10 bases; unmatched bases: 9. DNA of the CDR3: TGTGCCTGGAAAGCGCAGGGGGCTCAATCACCCCTCCACTTT. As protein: CAWKAQGAQSPLHF.

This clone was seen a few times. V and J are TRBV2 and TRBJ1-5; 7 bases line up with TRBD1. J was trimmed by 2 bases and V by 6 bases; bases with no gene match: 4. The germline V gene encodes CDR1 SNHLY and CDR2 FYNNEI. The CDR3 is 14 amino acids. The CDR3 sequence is CASSPGGGNQPQHF. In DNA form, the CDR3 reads TGTGCCAGCAGCCCAGGGGGAGGCAATCAGCCCCAGCATTTT.